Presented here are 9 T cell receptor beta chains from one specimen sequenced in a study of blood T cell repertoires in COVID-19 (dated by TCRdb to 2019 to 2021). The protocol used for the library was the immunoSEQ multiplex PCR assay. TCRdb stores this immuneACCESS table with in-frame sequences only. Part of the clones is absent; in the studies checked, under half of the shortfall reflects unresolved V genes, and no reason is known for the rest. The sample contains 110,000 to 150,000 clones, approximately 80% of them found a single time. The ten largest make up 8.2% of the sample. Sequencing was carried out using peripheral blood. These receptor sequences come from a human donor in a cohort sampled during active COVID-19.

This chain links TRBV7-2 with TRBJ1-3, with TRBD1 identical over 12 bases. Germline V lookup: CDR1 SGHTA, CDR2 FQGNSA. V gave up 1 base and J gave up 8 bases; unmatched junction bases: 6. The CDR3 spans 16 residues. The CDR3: CASSLVGTGGGDTIYF. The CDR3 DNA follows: TGTGCCAGCAGCTTAGTAGGGACAGGGGGCGGGGACACCATATATTTT.

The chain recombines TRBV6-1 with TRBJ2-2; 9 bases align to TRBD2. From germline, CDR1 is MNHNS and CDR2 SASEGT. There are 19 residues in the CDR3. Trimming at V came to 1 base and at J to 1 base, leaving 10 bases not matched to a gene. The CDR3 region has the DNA TGTGCCAGCAGTGAAGGCCTAGCGGGGCGCAGGTGGAACACCGGGGAGCTGTTTTTT. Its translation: CASSEGLAGRRWNTGELFF.

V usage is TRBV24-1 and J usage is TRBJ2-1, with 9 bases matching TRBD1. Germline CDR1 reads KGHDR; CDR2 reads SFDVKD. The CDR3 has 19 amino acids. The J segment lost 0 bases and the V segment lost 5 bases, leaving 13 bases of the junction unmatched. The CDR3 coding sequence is TGTGCCACCAGTGGTACAGGGGGCCGGAAACTGGGCTCCTACAATGAGCAGTTCTTC. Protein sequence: CATSGTGGRKLGSYNEQFF.

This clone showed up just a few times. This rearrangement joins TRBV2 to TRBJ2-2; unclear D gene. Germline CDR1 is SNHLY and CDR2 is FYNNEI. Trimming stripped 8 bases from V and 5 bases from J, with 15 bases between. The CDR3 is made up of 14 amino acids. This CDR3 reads CASHTSGFTGELFF. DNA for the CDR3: TGTGCCAGCCACACGTCAGGTTTTACCGGGGAGCTGTTTTTT.

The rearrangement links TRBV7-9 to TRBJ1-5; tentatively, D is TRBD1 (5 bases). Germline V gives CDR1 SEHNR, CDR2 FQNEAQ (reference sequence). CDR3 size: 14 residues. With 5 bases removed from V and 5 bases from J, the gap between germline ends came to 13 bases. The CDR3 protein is CASSPRGGDQPQHF. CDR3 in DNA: TGTGCCAGCAGCCCCCGGGGGGGGGATCAGCCCCAGCATTTT.

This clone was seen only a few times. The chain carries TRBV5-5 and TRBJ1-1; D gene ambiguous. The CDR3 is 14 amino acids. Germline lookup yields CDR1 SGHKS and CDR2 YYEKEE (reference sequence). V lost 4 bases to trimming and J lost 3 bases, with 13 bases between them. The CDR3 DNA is TGTGCCAGCAGCCCACTTGAGAGGGACACTGAAGCTTTCTTT. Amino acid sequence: CASSPLERDTEAFF.

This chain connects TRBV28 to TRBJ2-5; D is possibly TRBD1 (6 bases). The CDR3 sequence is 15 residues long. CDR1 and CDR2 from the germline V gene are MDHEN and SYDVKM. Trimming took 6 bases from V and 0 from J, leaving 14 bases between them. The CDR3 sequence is CASRGGRGHQETQYF. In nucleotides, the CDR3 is TGTGCCAGCAGAGGGGGAAGGGGCCACCAAGAGACCCAGTACTTC.

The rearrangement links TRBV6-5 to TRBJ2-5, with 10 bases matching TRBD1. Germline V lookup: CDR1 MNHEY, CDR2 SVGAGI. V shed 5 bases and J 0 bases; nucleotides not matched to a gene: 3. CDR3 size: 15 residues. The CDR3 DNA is TGTGCCAGCAGTCAGGGACAGGGGTACCAAGAGACCCAGTACTTC. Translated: CASSQGQGYQETQYF.

Written as DNA, the CDR3 is TGTGCCAGCAGCTTTTCACCGGGTACGCCCTACGAGCAGTACTTC. This gives the protein CASSFSPGTPYEQYF. This chain connects TRBV11-2 to TRBJ2-7; D not certain. CDR1 is SGHAT and CDR2 is FQNNGV in the germline V gene. This CDR3 is built from 15 residues. The V gene lost 3 bases and the J gene lost 2 bases, with 14 bases spanning the gap.